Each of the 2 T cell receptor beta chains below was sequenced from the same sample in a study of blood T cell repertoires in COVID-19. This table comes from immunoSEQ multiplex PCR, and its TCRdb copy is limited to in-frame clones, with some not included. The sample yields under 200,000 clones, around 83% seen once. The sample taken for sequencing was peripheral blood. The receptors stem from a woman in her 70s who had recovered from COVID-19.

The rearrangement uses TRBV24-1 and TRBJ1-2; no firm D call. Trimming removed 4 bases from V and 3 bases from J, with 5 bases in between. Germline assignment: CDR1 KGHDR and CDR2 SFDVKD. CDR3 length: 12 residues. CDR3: CATSDAHYGYTF. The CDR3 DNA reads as TGTGCCACCAGTGACGCGCACTATGGCTACACCTTC.

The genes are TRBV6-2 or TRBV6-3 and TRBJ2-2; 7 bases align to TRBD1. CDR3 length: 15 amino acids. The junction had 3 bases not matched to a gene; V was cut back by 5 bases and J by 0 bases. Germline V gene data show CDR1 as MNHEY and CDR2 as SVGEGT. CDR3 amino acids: CASSATGANTGELFF. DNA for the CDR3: TGTGCCAGCAGTGCAACAGGGGCGAACACCGGGGAGCTGTTTTTT.